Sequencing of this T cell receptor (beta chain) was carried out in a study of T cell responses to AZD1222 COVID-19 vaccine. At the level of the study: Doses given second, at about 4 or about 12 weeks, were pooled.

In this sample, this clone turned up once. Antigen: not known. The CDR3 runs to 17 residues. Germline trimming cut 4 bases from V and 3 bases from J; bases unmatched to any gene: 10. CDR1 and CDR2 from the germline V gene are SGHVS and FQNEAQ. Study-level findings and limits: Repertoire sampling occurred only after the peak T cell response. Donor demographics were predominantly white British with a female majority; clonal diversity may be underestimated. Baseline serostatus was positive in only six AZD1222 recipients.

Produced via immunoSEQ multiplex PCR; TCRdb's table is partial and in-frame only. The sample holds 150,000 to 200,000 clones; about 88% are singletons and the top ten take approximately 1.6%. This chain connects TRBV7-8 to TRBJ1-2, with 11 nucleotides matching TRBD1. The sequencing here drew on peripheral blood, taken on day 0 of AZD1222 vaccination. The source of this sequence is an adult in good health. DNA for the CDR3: TGTGCCAGCAGCTCAAGATCTCCGGGACAGGGGGACTATGGCTACACCTTC. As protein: CASSSRSPGQGDYGYTF.